The sequence of this TCR beta chain was determined in a study of blood T cell repertoires in COVID-19. The overall study: Researchers got acute and convalescent COVID-19 samples from the United States, Italy and Spain. The analysed material was cDNA or gDNA that came from T cells, B-cell-depleted T cells, or PBMCs.

Profiling relied on immunoSEQ multiplex PCR, and the TCRdb table lists in-frame clones only, not all of them. The data contain tens of thousands of clones, approximately 89% of them singletons. Looked up from germline, CDR1 is SNHLY and CDR2 is FYNNEI. V lost 6 bases and J 5 bases, leaving 16 bases between the germline ends. The CDR3 runs to 14 residues. The clonotype originates from a man between 50 and 59 years old with acute or convalescent COVID-19. The specimen sequenced was peripheral blood. This chain links TRBV2 with TRBJ1-2; D unresolved. DNA of the CDR3: TGTGCCAGCAGCCAATTGGGCTTCGAGTATGGCTACACCTTC. It translates to CASSQLGFEYGYTF.